This T cell receptor (beta chain) was profiled in a study of CD8+ T cells in alopecia areata. Documented treatment: oral pan-JAK inhibitor, 5-10 mg twice daily. As part of sample collection, lesional scalp punch biopsies and peripheral blood were taken from alopecia areata patients. CD4+ and CD8+ T cells were sorted from PBMCs. The V gene's germline CDR1 is SGDLS and CDR2 YYNGEE. The length of the CDR3 is 15 residues. V was clipped by 0 bases and J by 0 bases; unmatched bases: 2. A word on this clone: Its antigen remains unidentified.

cDNA prepared by RNA extraction and subsequent reverse transcription served as the template for sequencing. Sequencing used immunoSEQ multiplex PCR; TCRdb keeps in-frame clones, though not all of them. The sample contains some 220,000 clones, more than 45% of which appear only once. General study results and limits: Against the mouse data, patients shared TCRs less clearly, possibly for HLA reasons. The study found higher clonality in lesional than normal scalp, especially in alopecia totalis/universalis.

The receptor was derived from a human donor with alopecia areata. The sequencing here drew on CD4+ T cells sorted from blood, taken at week 4, from a patient treated with tofacitinib. The rearrangement links TRBV9 to TRBJ2-7; TRBD2 aligns across 8 bases. The CDR3 DNA sequence: TGTGCCAGCAGCGTAGGAGCGGGGGACTCCTACGAGCAGTACTTC. Translation: CASSVGAGDSYEQYF.